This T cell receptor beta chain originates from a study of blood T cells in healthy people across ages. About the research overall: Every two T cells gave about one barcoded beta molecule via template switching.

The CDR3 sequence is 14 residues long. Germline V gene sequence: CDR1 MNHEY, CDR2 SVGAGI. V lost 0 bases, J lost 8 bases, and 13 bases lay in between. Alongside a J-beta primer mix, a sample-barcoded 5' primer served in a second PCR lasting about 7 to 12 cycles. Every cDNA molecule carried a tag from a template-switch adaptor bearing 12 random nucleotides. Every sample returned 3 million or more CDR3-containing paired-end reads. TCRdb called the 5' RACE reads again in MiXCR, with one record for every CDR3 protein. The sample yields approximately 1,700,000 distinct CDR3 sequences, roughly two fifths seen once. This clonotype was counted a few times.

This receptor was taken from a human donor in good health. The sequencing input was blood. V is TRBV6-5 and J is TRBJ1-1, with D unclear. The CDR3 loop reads CASSYSMFVPEAFF. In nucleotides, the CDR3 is TGTGCCAGCAGTTACTCGATGTTCGTACCCGAAGCTTTCTTT.